This T cell receptor beta chain was recorded in a study of shared clonotypes between healthy human individuals. Study details: CD8 memory received one plate per donor, CD8 naive two, CD4 memory three and CD4 naive three.

Profiled with immunoSEQ multiplex PCR; TCRdb holds only in-frame clones, not every one. The sample has around 2.5 million clones, approximately 93% seen once. Trimming took 0 bases from V and 3 from J; bases not matched to a gene: 4. The length of the CDR3 is 15 residues. CDR1 is LNHDA, CDR2 SQIVND, per germline (reference sequence). The gene calls are TRBV19 and TRBJ2-7; 8 bases line up with TRBD2. This TCR was sampled from a man younger than 30 in good health. Some clones in this sample may be carry-over from other donors' samples. Material: naive CD4+ T cells from PBMCs. Described subset: CD45RA+ positively selected. The CDR3 loop reads CASSIDTSGLYEQYF. CDR3 DNA sequence: TGTGCCAGTAGTATAGACACTAGCGGCCTCTACGAGCAGTACTTC.